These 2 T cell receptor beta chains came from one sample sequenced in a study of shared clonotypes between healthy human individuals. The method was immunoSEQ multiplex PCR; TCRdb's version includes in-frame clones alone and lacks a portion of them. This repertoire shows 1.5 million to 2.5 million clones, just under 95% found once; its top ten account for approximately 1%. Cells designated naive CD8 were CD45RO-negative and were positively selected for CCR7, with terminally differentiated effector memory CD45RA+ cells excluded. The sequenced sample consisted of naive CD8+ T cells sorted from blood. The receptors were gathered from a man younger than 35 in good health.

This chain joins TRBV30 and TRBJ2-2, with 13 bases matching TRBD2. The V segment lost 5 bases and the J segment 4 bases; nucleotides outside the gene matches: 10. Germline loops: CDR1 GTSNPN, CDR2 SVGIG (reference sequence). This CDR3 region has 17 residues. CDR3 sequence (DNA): TGTGCCTGGTTACTAGCGGGAGGGCCGCGTGGCACCGGGGAGCTGTTTTTT. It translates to CAWLLAGGPRGTGELFF.

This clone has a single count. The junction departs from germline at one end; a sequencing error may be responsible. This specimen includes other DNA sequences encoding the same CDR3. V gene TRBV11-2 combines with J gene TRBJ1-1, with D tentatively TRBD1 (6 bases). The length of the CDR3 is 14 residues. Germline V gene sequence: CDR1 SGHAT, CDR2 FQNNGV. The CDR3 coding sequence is TGTGCCAGCAGCCTCAGGGGCCTAAGGGATGAAGCCTTCTTT. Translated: CASSLRGLRDEAFF.